The clone carrying this T cell receptor (beta chain) was counted at least ten times. The CDR3 loop spans 12 amino acids. Germline CDR1 reads MGHDK; CDR2 reads SYGVNS. V shed 7 bases and J 9 bases; nucleotides not matched to a gene: 8. The record originates from a study of CD8+CD57+ T cells in acquired aplastic anemia. Sequencing was done on patients that had shown CD8+CD57+ cell expansion by flow cytometry. TCR beta VDJ and CDR3 profiling used genomic DNA as template. From the reads, TCRdb called clonotypes with MiXCR, one entry per CDR3 protein. The sample carries approximately 170,000 distinct CDR3 sequences, less than 50% recorded once.

Sequencing input: sorted CD4+, CD8+, or CD8+CD57+ T cells (not recorded which) from PBMCs. This chain uses TRBV25-1 with TRBJ1-2; the match to TRBD1 covers 7 bases. This sequence originates from a human donor with aplastic anemia. In DNA form, the CDR3 reads TGTGCCAGCACAGGGGGGGAACGTAGCTACACCTTC. Translating gives CASTGGERSYTF.